Listed here is a single TCR beta chain. This clonotype was detected many times. The antigen it binds to is not known. Per-nucleotide qualities are absent, and no much larger clonotype sits a single base away. The entry originates in a study of CD8 T cells in ankylosing spondylitis listed by TCRdb under 2017. Some background on the complete study: To find TCR variants linked to disease, the study profiled T cell receptor beta repertoires in ankylosing spondylitis patients and healthy donors. The whole study cohort included 85 to 120 healthy donors and 20 to 25 ankylosing spondylitis patients. Peripheral blood samples were taken, and synovial fluid was additionally collected from ankylosing spondylitis patients. Study-wide conclusions, independent of this receptor: A TCR beta motif made up of 7 to 9 highly homologous amino acid variants appeared to be characteristic of blood from ankylosing spondylitis patients. A CD8+ phenotype was shown by the disease-linked clones, which were found at relatively low frequencies in peripheral blood. According to the report, matched synovial fluid samples from ankylosing spondylitis patients were significantly enriched for the disease-linked clones. Some of the motif variants had been reported before in the synovial fluid and blood of reactive arthritis patients, a finding that suggests common disease-initiation mechanisms.

Sequencing was carried out with an Illumina HiSeq 2500. TCR beta libraries were prepared by quantitative 5'-RACE with molecular barcodes. The study's processing was this. A new computational method, built on a probabilistic model of VDJ rearrangement, was used to identify disease-linked TCR variants. Starting from the raw public reads, TCRdb applied fastp trimming at Q25, assembled clones with MiXCR and retained in-frame beta chains. CDR3 protein sequences are deduplicated, and each keeps its most common genes and DNA. None of the V and J calls come from the authors' own analysis; TCRdb made them. This sample gives around 230,000 distinct CDR3 sequences in total; around 8% of them show up just once. The top ten constitute 4.8% of the sample. From the cysteine up to the phenylalanine, the CDR3 has a length of 13 residues. The sequence is cut down to CDR3 DNA, 39 bases in frame from base 1. V is pared back by 2 bases and J by 3 bases, with 7 bases lying between the germline termini. The germline V gene (reference sequence) specifies DFQATT as CDR1 and SNEGSKA as CDR2.

The chain is made from TRBV20-1 and TRBJ2-2; the D gene cannot be resolved reliably. The source of this sequence is a female donor with ankylosing spondylitis or in good health (not recorded which). The sequencing input was blood, either unsorted or a sorted T cell fraction (not recorded which). The CDR3 in this case is CSARWVDTGELFF. Read as DNA, the sequence is TGCAGTGCTAGATGGGTCGACACCGGGGAGCTGTTTTTT.